Shown below are 5 T cell receptor beta chains from a single sample sequenced in a study of blood T cells in healthy people across ages. Next came a second PCR, run for roughly 6 to 11 cycles, which used a sample-barcoded 5' primer along with a J-beta primer mix. A single record per CDR3 protein comes from TCRdb applying MiXCR to the 5' RACE reads. Among about 1.5 million distinct CDR3 sequences, approximately 42% were seen once, and the ten largest hold 7.9%. The sequenced material came from blood. These receptors all come from a young woman in good health.

This clonotype appeared a few times. This chain connects TRBV10-3 to TRBJ1-1, with D possibly matching TRBD1 (5 bases). CDR1 ENHRY and CDR2 SYGVKD come from the germline V gene. The CDR3 runs to 14 residues. Trimming removed 6 bases from V and 1 base from J, with 12 bases in between. CDR3 amino acids: CAISPGTENTEAFF. CDR3 in DNA: TGTGCCATCAGCCCCGGGACGGAGAACACTGAAGCTTTCTTT.

The rearrangement joins TRBV2 to TRBJ1-2; TRBD1 is a possible D gene (5 bases). The germline V gene has CDR1 SNHLY and CDR2 FYNNEI. Trimming took off 6 bases at V and 4 bases at J, with 15 bases between the two ends. The CDR3 totals 14 residues. CDR3 region: CASRGPRQSYGYTF. CDR3 nucleotides: TGTGCCAGCAGAGGGCCCCGACAGAGCTATGGCTACACCTTC. Full variable domain (missing parts from reference TRBV2 and TRBJ1-2): EPEVTQTPSHQVTQMGQEVILRCVPISNHLYFYWYRQILGQKVEFLVSFYNNEISEKSEIFDDQFSVERPDGSNFTLKIRSTKLEDSAMYFCASRGPRQSYGYTFGSGTRLTVV.

This clonotype was observed many times. This chain connects TRBV6-2 or TRBV6-3 to TRBJ2-1; 7 nucleotides line up with TRBD2. After removal of 6 bases from V and 0 bases from J, the junction contained 2 bases not matched to a gene. The CDR3 covers 14 residues. The germline V gene has CDR1 MNHEY and CDR2 SVGEGT. The CDR3 region has the DNA TGTGCCAGCAGCCGACTAGCCTCCTACAATGAGCAGTTCTTC. Translation: CASSRLASYNEQFF.

The rearrangement joins TRBV5-4 to TRBJ2-1; 13 bases are shared with TRBD2. The CDR3 runs to 15 residues. Trimming took 3 bases from V and 8 from J; bases not matched to a gene: 5. The germline CDR1 and CDR2 sequences are SGHNT and YYREEE (reference sequence). The CDR3 nucleotides read TGTGCCAGCAGCTCCCCGACTAGCGGGAGGCATGAGCAGTTCTTC. Amino acid sequence: CASSSPTSGRHEQFF.

This clonotype was seen a handful of times. V is TRBV5-1 and J is TRBJ2-1; D gene uncertain. Germline loops: CDR1 SGHRS, CDR2 YFSETQ. Trimming removed 3 bases from V and 8 bases from J, with 15 bases in between. The CDR3 spans 14 residues. The DNA of the CDR3 is TGCGCCAGCAGCTCAAGATCGTCCACCGATGAGCAGTTCTTC. Its protein is CASSSRSSTDEQFF.